The sequence of this T cell receptor beta chain was determined in a study of T cell repertoires in cytomegalovirus infection. At the level of the study: It was recently identified HLA-C-restricted and well-studied HLA-B-restricted CMV epitopes that the study used. TCR beta signatures that were public indicated CMV infection and matching HLA type.

TCRdb redid the calling of the reads with MiXCR, one entry per CDR3 protein. In the table there are about 890,000 distinct CDR3 sequences, around 29% of which are singletons. Study-wide results and limits: The response measured ex vivo was dominated by TCR beta clonotypes (HLA-C-restricted and CMV-specific). Summed frequency of shared TCR beta families picked out CMV carriers who also had the relevant HLA.

This clonotype showed up many times. Its antigen is not known. Trimming removed 4 bases from V and 3 bases from J; junction bases left unmatched: 13. The CDR3 consists of 17 residues. The germline V gene encodes CDR1 SGHRS and CDR2 YFSETQ. This TCR derives from a human donor in good health (CMV status not recorded). Some clones in this sample may be carry-over from other donors' samples. Sequencing used cultured CD8+ T cells from PBMCs, obtained from culture after CMV antigen stimulation. The V gene is TRBV5-1, the J gene TRBJ2-1; 7 nucleotides align to TRBD1. The CDR3 region has the DNA TGCGCCAGCAGCCCAAGGGGACAGCTAAATAGCTACAATGAGCAGTTCTTC. It yields the protein CASSPRGQLNSYNEQFF.